A single sample gave rise to the 12 T cell receptor beta chains below, sequenced in a study of early T cells in non-severe SARS-CoV-2 infection. TCRdb reanalysed the 5' RACE reads using MiXCR and keeps one entry per CDR3 protein. The sample shows about 94,000 distinct CDR3 sequences, around 14% of them seen only once. Material for sequencing was whole blood. The origin of the receptors is an adult who was a healthcare worker with PCR-confirmed SARS-CoV-2 infection or an uninfected control (not recorded which).

The chain combines TRBV12-3 or TRBV12-4 with TRBJ2-7, with a possible D match to TRBD1 (5 bases). The V and J ends lost 1 base and 0 bases respectively, with 16 bases between them. There are 17 residues in the CDR3. CDR3 bases: TGTGCCAGCAGTTTAGGCTGGTTCGAGACAGACTCCTACGAGCAGTACTTC. This encodes CASSLGWFETDSYEQYF.

This clonotype was counted ten times or more. The chain has TRBV29-1 and TRBJ1-2; the D is unclear. Germline V gene lookup returns CDR1 SQVTM and CDR2 ANQGSEA. V dropped 0 bases and J dropped 7 bases, with 15 bases sitting between them. This CDR3 contains 14 residues. The CDR3 here is CSVEDLPDSGGYTF. As DNA, the CDR3 is TGCAGCGTTGAAGATCTTCCAGACTCTGGTGGCTACACCTTC.

In this sample, this clonotype turned up many times. The rearrangement links TRBV6-2 or TRBV6-3 to TRBJ2-3; D is undetermined. Trimming took off 2 bases at V and 9 bases at J, with 9 bases between the two ends. The CDR3 is 12 residues long. CDR1 is MNHEY and CDR2 is SVGEGT in the germline V gene. CDR3 bases: TGTGCCAGCAGTTACGGCGTAGGAACGCAGTATTTT. This sequence encodes CASSYGVGTQYF.

This clonotype occurred many times. The rearrangement uses TRBV6-5 and TRBJ2-7, with 11 bases matching TRBD2. The V gene end was trimmed by 2 bases and the J gene end by 6 bases; junction bases not matched to a gene: 3. This CDR3 has 14 residues. CDR1 and CDR2 (germline): MNHEY, SVGAGI. The CDR3 region is CASSYQTSGVEQYF. CDR3 bases: TGTGCCAGCAGTTACCAGACTAGCGGGGTCGAGCAGTACTTC.

In this sample, this clonotype turned up many times. This sequence joins TRBV7-2 and TRBJ2-6; tentatively, D is TRBD1 (6 bases). The ends were cut back, 5 bases at V and 0 bases at J, with 8 bases in the middle. CDR1 is SGHTA and CDR2 is FQGNSA in the germline V gene. The CDR3 contains 15 residues. CDR3 in DNA: TGTGCCAGCAGCAGGACAGACTCTGGGGCCAACGTCCTGACTTTC. Translation: CASSRTDSGANVLTF. Full variable domain (missing parts from reference TRBV7-2 and TRBJ2-6): GAGVSQSPSNKVTEKGKDVELRCDPISGHTALYWYRQSLGQGLEFLIYFQGNSAPDKSGLPSDRFSAERTGGSVSTLTIQRTQQEDSAVYLCASSRTDSGANVLTFGAGSRLTVL.

This clonotype has a count of ten or more. The V call is TRBV6-5, the J call TRBJ2-5; 9 bases are shared with TRBD2. The CDR3 runs 15 residues. J lost 1 base, V lost 4 bases, and 4 bases had no gene match. Looked up from germline, CDR1 is MNHEY and CDR2 is SVGAGI. The CDR3 DNA sequence: TGTGCCAGCAGTTGGCGCGGGGGGGTCCAAGAGACCCAGTACTTC. This encodes CASSWRGGVQETQYF.

This clonotype was recorded a few times. This chain joins TRBV27 and TRBJ2-7, with TRBD2 matching over 9 bases. The V and J ends lost 2 bases and 7 bases, in that order; junction bases with no gene match: 6. The V gene's germline CDR1 is MNHEY and CDR2 SMNVEV (reference sequence). This CDR3 has 14 amino acids. The CDR3 region has the DNA TGTGCCAGCAGTTTAAGCGCGGGGGGGCTGGAGCAGTACTTC. Its translation: CASSLSAGGLEQYF.

This clonotype has a count of ten or more. The chain employs TRBV18 and TRBJ2-7, with D possibly TRBD2 on 6 matching bases. The CDR3 loop spans 15 amino acids. V lost 3 bases and J lost 2, with 14 bases in between. Germline assignment: CDR1 KGHSH and CDR2 LQKENI. This chain's CDR3 is CASSPGGKTTYEQYF. DNA of the CDR3: TGTGCCAGCTCACCTGGGGGGAAAACCACCTACGAGCAGTACTTC.

This clonotype was detected a few times. The gene calls are TRBV9 and TRBJ2-3; 8 positions agree with TRBD2. The germline CDR1 and CDR2 sequences are SGDLS and YYNGEE. This CDR3 contains 16 residues. J gave up 2 bases and V 0 bases, and 5 bases lay outside the gene matches. Written as DNA, the CDR3 is TGTGCCAGCAGCGTAGGTAGCGGGGTCAACACAGATACGCAGTATTTT. Translation gives CASSVGSGVNTDTQYF.

A few counts support this clonotype. This rearrangement joins TRBV11-2 to TRBJ2-3; possible D gene TRBD2, 6 bases. The CDR3 totals 14 residues. Trimming cost V 4 bases and J 1 base, with 9 bases left between them. The germline CDR1 and CDR2 sequences are SGHAT and FQNNGV. Here the CDR3 reads CASSSGVRTDTQYF. CDR3 DNA sequence: TGTGCCAGCAGCTCGGGAGTCCGCACAGATACGCAGTATTTT.

V usage is TRBV6-2 or TRBV6-3 and J usage is TRBJ2-5; D is unresolved. CDR3 length: 13 amino acids. Trimming cost V 5 bases and J 0 bases, with 7 bases left between them. CDR1 is MNHEY and CDR2 is SVGEGT in the germline V gene. The CDR3 nucleotides are TGTGCCAGCAGTGGAGTGCACCAAGAGACCCAGTACTTC. This translates into CASSGVHQETQYF.

Many counts were recorded for this clonotype. The rearrangement joins TRBV9 to TRBJ1-3; D not certain. The CDR3 is made up of 15 amino acids. V was trimmed by 6 bases and J by 4 bases, leaving 17 bases between them. Germline lookup yields CDR1 SGDLS and CDR2 YYNGEE. The CDR3 is CASTPHPGEGNTIYF. CDR3 DNA: TGTGCCAGCACCCCCCATCCGGGAGAAGGAAACACCATATATTTT.